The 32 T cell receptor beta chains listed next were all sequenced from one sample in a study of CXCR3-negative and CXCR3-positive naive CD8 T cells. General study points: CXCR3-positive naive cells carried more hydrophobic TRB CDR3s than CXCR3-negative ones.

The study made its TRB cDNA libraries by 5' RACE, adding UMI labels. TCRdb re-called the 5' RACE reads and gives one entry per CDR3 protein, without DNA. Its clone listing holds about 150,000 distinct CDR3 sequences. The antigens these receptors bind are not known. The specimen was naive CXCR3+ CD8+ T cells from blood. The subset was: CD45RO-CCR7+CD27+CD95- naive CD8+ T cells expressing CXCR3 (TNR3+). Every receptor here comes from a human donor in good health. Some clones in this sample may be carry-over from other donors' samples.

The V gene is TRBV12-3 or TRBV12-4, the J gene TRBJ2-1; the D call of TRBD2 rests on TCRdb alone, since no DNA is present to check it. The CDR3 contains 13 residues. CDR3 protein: CASSAGLPNEQFF.

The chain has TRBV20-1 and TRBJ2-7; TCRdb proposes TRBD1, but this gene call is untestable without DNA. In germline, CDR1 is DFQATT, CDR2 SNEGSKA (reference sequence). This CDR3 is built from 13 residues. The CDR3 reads CSARGGVEYEQYF.

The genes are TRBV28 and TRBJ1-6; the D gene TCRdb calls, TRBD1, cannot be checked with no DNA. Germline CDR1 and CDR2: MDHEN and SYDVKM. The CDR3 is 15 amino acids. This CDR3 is CASSWTGGYNSPLHF.

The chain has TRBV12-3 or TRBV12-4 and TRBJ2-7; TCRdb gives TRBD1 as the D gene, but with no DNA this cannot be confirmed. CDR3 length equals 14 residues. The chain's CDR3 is CASSRDRADYEQYF.

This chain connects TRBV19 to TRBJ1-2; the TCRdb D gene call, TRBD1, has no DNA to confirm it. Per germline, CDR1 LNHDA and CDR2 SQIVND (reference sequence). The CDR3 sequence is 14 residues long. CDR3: CASSTRDRSYGYTF. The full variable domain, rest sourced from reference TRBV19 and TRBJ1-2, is DGGITQSPKYLFRKEGQNVTLSCEQNLNHDAMYWYRQDPGQGLRLIYYSQIVNDFQKGDIAEGYSVSREKKESFPLTVTSAQKNPTAFYLCASSTRDRSYGYTFGSGTRLTVV.

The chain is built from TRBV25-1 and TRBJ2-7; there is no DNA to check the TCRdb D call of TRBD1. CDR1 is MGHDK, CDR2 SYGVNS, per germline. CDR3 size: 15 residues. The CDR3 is CASIPLRAGGAEQYF.

The CDR3 loop is CASSSRAGVGIPDTQYF. The J gene is TRBJ2-3, the V gene TRBV28; the TCRdb D gene call, TRBD1, has no DNA to confirm it. The germline CDR1 and CDR2 sequences are MDHEN and SYDVKM. This CDR3 comprises 17 residues. The full variable domain, with the rest looked up from reference TRBV28 and TRBJ2-3, is DVKVTQSSRYLVKRTGEKVFLECVQDMDHENMFWYRQDPGLGLRLIYFSYDVKMKEKGDIPEGYSVSREKKERFSLILESASTNQTSMYLCASSSRAGVGIPDTQYFGPGTRLTVL.

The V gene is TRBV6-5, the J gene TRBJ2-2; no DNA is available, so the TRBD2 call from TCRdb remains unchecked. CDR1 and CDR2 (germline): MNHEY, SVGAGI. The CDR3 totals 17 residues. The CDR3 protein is CASSYRETISATGELFF.

The CDR3 sequence is CASSSTGFFQPQHF. This chain uses TRBV12-3 or TRBV12-4 with TRBJ1-5; the D call of TRBD1 rests on TCRdb alone, since no DNA is present to check it. The CDR3 sequence is 14 residues long.

The CDR3 loop reads CASSQVVATDTQYF. The rearrangement uses TRBV4-1 and TRBJ2-3. The CDR3 loop spans 14 amino acids. Germline V gene data show CDR1 as MGHRA and CDR2 as YSYEKL.

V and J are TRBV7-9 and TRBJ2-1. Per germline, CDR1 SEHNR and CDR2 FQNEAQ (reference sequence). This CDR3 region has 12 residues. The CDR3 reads CASSTSGVEQFF.

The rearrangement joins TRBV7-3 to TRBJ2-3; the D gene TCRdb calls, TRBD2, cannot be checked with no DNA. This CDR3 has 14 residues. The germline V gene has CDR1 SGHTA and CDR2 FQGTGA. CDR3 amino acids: CASSLYGGTDTQYF.

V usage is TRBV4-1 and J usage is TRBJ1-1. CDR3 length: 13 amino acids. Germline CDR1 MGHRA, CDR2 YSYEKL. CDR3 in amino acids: CASSSHRNTEAFF.

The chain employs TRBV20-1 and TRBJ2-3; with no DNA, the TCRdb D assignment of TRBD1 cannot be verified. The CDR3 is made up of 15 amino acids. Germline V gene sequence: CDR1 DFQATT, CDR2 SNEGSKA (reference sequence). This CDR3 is CSARDDRPFTDTQYF.

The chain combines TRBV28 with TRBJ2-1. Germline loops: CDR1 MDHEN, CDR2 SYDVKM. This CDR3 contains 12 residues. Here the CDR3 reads CASSFSGYEQFF. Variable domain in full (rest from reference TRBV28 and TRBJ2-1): DVKVTQSSRYLVKRTGEKVFLECVQDMDHENMFWYRQDPGLGLRLIYFSYDVKMKEKGDIPEGYSVSREKKERFSLILESASTNQTSMYLCASSFSGYEQFFGPGTRLTVL.

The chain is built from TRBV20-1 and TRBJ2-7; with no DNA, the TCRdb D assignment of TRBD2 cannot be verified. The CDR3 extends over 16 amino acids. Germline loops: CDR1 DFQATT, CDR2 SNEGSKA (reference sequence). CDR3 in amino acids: CSALGLEARRVYEQYF.

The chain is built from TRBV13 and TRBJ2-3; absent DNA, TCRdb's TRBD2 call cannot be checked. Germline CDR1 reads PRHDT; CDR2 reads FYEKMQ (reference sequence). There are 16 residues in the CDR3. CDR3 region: CASTEGGRKGTDTQYF.

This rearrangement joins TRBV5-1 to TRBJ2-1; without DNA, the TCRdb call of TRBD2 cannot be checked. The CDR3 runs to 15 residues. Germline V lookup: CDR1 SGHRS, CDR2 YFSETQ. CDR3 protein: CASSPGISGGDEQFF.

CDR3: CASTLGLYNEQFF. The V and J genes are TRBV7-9 and TRBJ2-1; TCRdb names TRBD2, which stays unverified in the absence of DNA. Per the germline V gene, CDR1 is SEHNR and CDR2 is FQNEAQ (reference sequence). This CDR3 contains 13 residues.

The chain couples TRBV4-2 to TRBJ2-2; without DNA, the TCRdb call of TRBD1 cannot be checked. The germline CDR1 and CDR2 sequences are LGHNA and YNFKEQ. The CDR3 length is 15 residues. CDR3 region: CASSQTDGGAGELFF.

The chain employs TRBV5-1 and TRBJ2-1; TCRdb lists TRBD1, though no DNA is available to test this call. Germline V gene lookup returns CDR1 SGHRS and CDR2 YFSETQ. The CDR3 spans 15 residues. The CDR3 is CASSFGQGGINEQFF. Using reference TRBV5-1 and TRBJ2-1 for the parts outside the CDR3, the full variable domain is KAGVTQTPRYLIKTRGQQVTLSCSPISGHRSVSWYQQTPGQGLQFLFEYFSETQRNKGNFPGRFSGRQFSNSRSEMNVSTLELGDSALYLCASSFGQGGINEQFFGPGTRLTVL.

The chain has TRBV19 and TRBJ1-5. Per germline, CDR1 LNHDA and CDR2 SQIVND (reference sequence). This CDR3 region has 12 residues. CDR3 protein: CASRTGHQPQHF.

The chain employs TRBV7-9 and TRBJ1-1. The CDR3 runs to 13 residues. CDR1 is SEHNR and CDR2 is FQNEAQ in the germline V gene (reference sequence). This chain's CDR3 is CASSLAGNAEAFF.

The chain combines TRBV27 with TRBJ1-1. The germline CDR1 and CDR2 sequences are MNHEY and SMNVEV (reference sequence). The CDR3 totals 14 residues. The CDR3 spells CASSSRLESTEAFF.

This CDR3 is CASSLDEDRAYHEQYF. The chain couples TRBV7-9 to TRBJ2-7; the TCRdb call, TRBD1, lacks DNA for checking. The CDR3 totals 16 residues. CDR1 SEHNR and CDR2 FQNEAQ come from the germline V gene (reference sequence).

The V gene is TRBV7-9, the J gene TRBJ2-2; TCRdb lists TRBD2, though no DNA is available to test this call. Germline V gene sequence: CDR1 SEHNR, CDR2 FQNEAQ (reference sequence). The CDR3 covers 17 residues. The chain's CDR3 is CASSLATSGQNTGELFF.

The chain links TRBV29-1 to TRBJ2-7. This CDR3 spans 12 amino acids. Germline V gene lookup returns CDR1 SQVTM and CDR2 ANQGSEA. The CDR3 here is CSVEELGNEQYF.

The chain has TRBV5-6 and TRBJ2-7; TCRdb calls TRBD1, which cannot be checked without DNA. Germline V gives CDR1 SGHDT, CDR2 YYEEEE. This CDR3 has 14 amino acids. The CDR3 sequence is CASSPRGLTYEQYF.

CDR3: CATAGGNTEAFF. V gene TRBV15 combines with J gene TRBJ1-1. Germline loops: CDR1 LNHNV, CDR2 YYDKDF (reference sequence). The CDR3 loop spans 12 amino acids.

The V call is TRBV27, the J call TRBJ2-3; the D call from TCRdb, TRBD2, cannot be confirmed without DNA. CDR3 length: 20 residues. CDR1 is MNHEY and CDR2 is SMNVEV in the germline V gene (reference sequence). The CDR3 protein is CASSLYGGGAPKTKTDTQYF.

The CDR3 loop is CSASFPTYNEQFF. This rearrangement joins TRBV20-1 to TRBJ2-1. CDR3 length: 13 amino acids. Germline V CDR1 and CDR2: DFQATT, SNEGSKA (reference sequence).

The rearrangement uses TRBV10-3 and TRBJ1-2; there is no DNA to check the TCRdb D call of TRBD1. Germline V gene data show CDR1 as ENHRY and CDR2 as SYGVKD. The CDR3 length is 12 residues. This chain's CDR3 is CAITGGQNGYTF.